This T cell receptor beta chain was recovered during a study of T cell repertoires in cytomegalovirus infection. Across the whole study: The authors relied on CMV epitopes, both recently identified HLA-C-restricted and well-studied HLA-B-restricted. CMV infection plus the matching HLA type was flagged by public TCR beta signatures. Points from the study as a whole: CMV-specific TCR beta clonotypes restricted by HLA-C dominated the ex vivo response. Carriers of CMV and the relevant HLA type were discriminated by public TCR beta frequency.

Via MiXCR, TCRdb re-called the reads, giving one row per CDR3 protein. The table includes roughly 860,000 distinct CDR3 sequences, about 30% detected once. This clonotype was counted between two and nine times. Its antigen is currently unknown. This sample comprised cultured CD8+ T cells from PBMCs, obtained from culture after CMV antigen stimulation. This clonotype originated in a human donor in good health (CMV status not recorded). Some clones in this sample may be carry-over from other donors' samples.

CDR3 sequence: CASSPLLGRGGPGELFF. Written as DNA, the CDR3 is TGTGCCAGCAGTCCTCTCTTGGGGCGGGGGGGACCCGGGGAGCTGTTTTTT. The V call is TRBV2, the J call TRBJ2-2; the match to TRBD2 covers 9 bases. Germline CDR1 and CDR2: SNHLY and FYNNEI. J gave up 6 bases and V 5 bases, and 13 bases lay outside the gene matches. This CDR3 region has 17 residues.